This TCR beta chain was captured in a study of T cell repertoires in cytomegalovirus infection. Study-wide background: CMV infection together with matching HLA type was indicated by public TCR beta signatures. Findings and limits, study-wide: Pooled public TCR beta family frequency picked out CMV carriers with the relevant HLA. HLA-C-restricted CMV clonotypes gave the most frequent clonotype in two of eight donors.

TCRdb re-called the reads with MiXCR, one entry per CDR3 protein. The table includes 200,000 to 300,000 distinct CDR3 sequences, around 6.4% detected once. In germline, CDR1 is MNHEY, CDR2 SVGAGI. V was cut by 0 bases and J by 6 bases, with 12 bases left in between. CDR3 length equals 14 residues. This clonotype appeared many times. Its antigen is not identified. The clonotype comes from a human donor in good health (CMV status not recorded). Some clones in this sample may be carry-over from other donors' samples. The specimen sequenced was PBMCs. The chain uses TRBV6-5 and TRBJ2-7, with D hard to call. For the CDR3, the DNA is TGTGCCAGCAGTTACTCGCCAGTTCAAGGCGAGCAGTACTTC. Translating gives CASSYSPVQGEQYF.